This TCR beta chain was recovered during a study of shared clonotypes between healthy human individuals. The overall study: Three plates each covered CD4 naive and memory; CD8 naive two, CD8 memory one.

Notes on this clone: Its matching antigen is unknown.

Study-level points and caveats: Naive CD4 clonotypes were shared across a few donors at around 5.4%. Naive subsets generally exceeded memory subsets in estimated richness.

Replicate PCRs for sorted subsets used approximately 220 ng DNA; this equaled 33,000 or so T cell genomes. Produced via immunoSEQ multiplex PCR; TCRdb's table is partial and in-frame only. The sample has some 2.3 million clones; approximately 93% are singletons. This sequence originates from a man aged 18 to 29 in good health. Some clones in this sample may be carry-over from other donors' samples. The sequenced sample consisted of naive CD4+ T cells from PBMCs. Subset denoted: CD45RA+ positively selected.

CDR3 region: CASSLVASGRGETQYF. The CDR3 region has the DNA TGCGCCAGCAGCTTGGTAGCTAGCGGGAGGGGAGAGACCCAGTACTTC. The J gene is TRBJ2-5, the V gene TRBV5-1; 12 positions agree with TRBD2. Germline loops: CDR1 SGHRS, CDR2 YFSETQ. V gave up 0 bases and J gave up 4 bases; unmatched junction bases: 4. The CDR3 covers 16 residues.